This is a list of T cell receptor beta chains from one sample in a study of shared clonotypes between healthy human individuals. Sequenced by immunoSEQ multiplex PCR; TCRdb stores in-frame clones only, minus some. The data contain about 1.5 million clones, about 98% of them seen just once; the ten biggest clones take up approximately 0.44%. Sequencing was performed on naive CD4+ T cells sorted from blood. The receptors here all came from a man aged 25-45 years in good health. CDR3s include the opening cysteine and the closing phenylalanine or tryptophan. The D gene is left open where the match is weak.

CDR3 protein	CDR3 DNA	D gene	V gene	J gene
CASSLDRVGTGELFF	TGTGCCAGCAGCTTAGACAGGGTTGGCACCGGGGAGCTGTTTTTT	TRBD1	TRBV7-3	TRBJ2-2
CASSPGTGGPRGQPQHF	TGTGCCAGCAGCCCCGGGACAGGGGGGCCCCGGGGCCAGCCCCAGCATTTT	TRBD1	TRBV2	TRBJ1-5
CASRPQSGDNEQFF	TGTGCCAGCAGGCCCCAGAGCGGGGACAATGAGCAGTTCTTC	TRBD2	TRBV5-4	TRBJ2-1
CASSTYRGGNYNEQFF	TGTGCCAGTAGTACGTACAGGGGGGGGAACTACAATGAGCAGTTCTTC	-	TRBV19	TRBJ2-1
CSVAGRLYNEQFF	TGCAGCGTTGCCGGGCGGCTTTACAATGAGCAGTTCTTC	-	TRBV29-1	TRBJ2-1
CASSLQLGRYEQFF	TGTGCCAGCAGCTTACAGCTAGGTCGCTATGAGCAGTTCTTC	-	TRBV13	TRBJ2-1
CASSQRSGTDNSPLHF	TGTGCCAGCTCACAGAGGTCCGGGACAGATAATTCACCCCTCCACTTT	TRBD1	TRBV18	TRBJ1-6
CASSLGRKKNEKLFF	TGTGCCAGCAGTTTGGGGCGGAAGAAGAATGAAAAACTGTTTTTT	-	TRBV28	TRBJ1-4
CASPVRVLTGSYEQYF	TGTGCCAGCCCCGTCAGGGTGCTAACCGGCTCCTACGAGCAGTACTTC	-	TRBV6-4	TRBJ2-7
CASSPSGSNQPQHF	TGTGCCAGCTCACCTTCGGGGTCCAATCAGCCCCAGCATTTT	-	TRBV18	TRBJ1-5
CASSLWVGGPGEKLFF	TGTGCCAGCAGCTTGTGGGTGGGGGGCCCAGGTGAAAAACTGTTTTTT	-	TRBV5-4	TRBJ1-4
CASSVGLPGTGSHEQYF	TGTGCCAGCAGCGTAGGATTGCCCGGGACAGGTTCCCACGAGCAGTACTTC	TRBD1	TRBV9	TRBJ2-7
CATSRVREPQHF	TGTGCCACCAGCAGAGTTAGGGAGCCCCAGCATTTT	-	TRBV15	TRBJ1-5
CASSLPPRRQFF	TGTGCCAGCAGCCTTCCCCCTAGAAGGCAGTTCTTC	-	TRBV28	TRBJ2-1
CASILGPPASGFQETQYF	TGTGCCAGCATTCTAGGCCCCCCGGCTAGCGGGTTTCAAGAGACCCAGTACTTC	TRBD2	TRBV5-7	TRBJ2-5
CAISELAGGDTGELFF	TGTGCCATCAGTGAACTAGCGGGAGGTGACACCGGGGAGCTGTTTTTT	TRBD2	TRBV10-3	TRBJ2-2
CASSLVVGRGRAHDEQFF	TGTGCCAGCAGCTTAGTTGTCGGCCGGGGCAGGGCGCACGATGAGCAGTTCTTC	-	TRBV7-8	TRBJ2-1
CSANGGRAFF	TGCAGCGCAAACGGGGGTCGGGCTTTCTTT	-	TRBV29-1	TRBJ1-1
CASSGEGDPEQYF	TGTGCCAGCTCGGGGGAAGGGGATCCAGAGCAGTACTTC	-	TRBV18	TRBJ2-7
CASSSGTGGNEKLFF	TGTGCCAGCAGTTCAGGGACAGGGGGAAATGAAAAACTGTTTTTT	TRBD1	TRBV6-5	TRBJ1-4
CAISESLSEQYF	TGTGCCATCAGTGAGTCTTTATCCGAGCAGTACTTC	-	TRBV10-3	TRBJ2-7
CASSFLGGPYNEQFF	TGTGCCAGCAGCTTTCTTGGAGGGCCGTACAATGAGCAGTTCTTC	-	TRBV5-5	TRBJ2-1
CASSKEAGVSGYEQYF	TGTGCCAGTAGTAAGGAGGCGGGAGTCTCCGGCTACGAGCAGTACTTC	TRBD2	TRBV19	TRBJ2-7
CASSGDNQPQHF	TGTGCCAGCAGTGGAGACAATCAGCCCCAGCATTTT	-	TRBV25-1	TRBJ1-5
CASTRGGGLAGGNEQFF	TGCGCCAGCACCAGAGGGGGAGGACTAGCGGGAGGCAATGAGCAGTTCTTC	TRBD2	TRBV10-2	TRBJ2-1
CASSQVFQETQYF	TGTGCCAGCAGCCAAGTATTCCAAGAGACCCAGTACTTC	-	TRBV11-2	TRBJ2-5